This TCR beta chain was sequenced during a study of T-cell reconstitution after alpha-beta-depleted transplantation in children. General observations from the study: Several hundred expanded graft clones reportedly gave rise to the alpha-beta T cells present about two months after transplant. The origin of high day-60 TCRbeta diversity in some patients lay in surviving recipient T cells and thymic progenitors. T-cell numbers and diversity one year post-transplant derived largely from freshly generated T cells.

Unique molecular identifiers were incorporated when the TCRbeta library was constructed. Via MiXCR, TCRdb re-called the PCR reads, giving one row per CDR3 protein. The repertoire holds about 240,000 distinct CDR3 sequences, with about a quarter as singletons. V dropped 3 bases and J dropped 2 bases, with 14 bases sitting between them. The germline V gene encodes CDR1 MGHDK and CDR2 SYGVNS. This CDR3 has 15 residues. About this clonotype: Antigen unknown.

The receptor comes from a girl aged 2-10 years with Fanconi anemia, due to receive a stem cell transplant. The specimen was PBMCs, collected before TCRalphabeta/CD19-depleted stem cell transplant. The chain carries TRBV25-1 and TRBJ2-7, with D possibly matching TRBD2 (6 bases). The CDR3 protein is CASSDGQAGTYEQYF. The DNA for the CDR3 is TGTGCCAGCAGTGACGGACAAGCGGGCACCTACGAGCAGTACTTC.